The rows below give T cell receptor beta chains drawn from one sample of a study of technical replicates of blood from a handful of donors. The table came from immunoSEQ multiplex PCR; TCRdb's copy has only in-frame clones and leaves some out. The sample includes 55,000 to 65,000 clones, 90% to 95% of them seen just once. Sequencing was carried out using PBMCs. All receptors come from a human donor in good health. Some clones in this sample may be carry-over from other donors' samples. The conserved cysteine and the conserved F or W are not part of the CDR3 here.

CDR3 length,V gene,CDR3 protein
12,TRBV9,ASTTGPEHSEAF
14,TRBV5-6,ASSFRQVAGANVLT
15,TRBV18,ASSPGLGGGGPTEAF
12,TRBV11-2,ASSSPTANNEQF
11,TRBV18,ASSRDRNTEAF
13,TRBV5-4,ASSQKRGAINEQF
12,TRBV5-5,ASSHVRGTDEAF
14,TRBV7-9,ASSLPGLGNTGELF
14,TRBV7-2,ASSSPGLAAYNEQF
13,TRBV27,ASRTGSLANEKLF
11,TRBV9,ASSQGTGYEQY
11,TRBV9,ASSNAGLPRQF
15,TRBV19,ASMHGSASGDTVGYT
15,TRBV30,AWSARPGQGASGELF
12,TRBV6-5,ASSPFVRGDTQY
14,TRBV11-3,ASSPGTGSFSDTQY
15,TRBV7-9,ASSQTSGTIYQETQY
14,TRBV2,ASSPGLAGGPGELF
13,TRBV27,ASSLFGRDTYEQY
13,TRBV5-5,ASSWITPGQETQY
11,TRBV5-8,ASSLPRGETQY
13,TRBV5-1,ASSLGTDSNQPQH
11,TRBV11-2,ASSFGSQETQY
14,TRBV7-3,ASSSGVAGITGELF
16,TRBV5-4,ASSLASPPRGQRSQQY
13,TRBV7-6,ASSLERESDNEQF